This T cell receptor beta chain was sequenced during a study of regulatory T cells in long-lasting Graves disease. General observations from the study: Relative to newly diagnosed Graves' patients, persistent ones had lower TCR diversity. New patients shared fewer public clonotypes (more than 850) than persistent patients did (roughly 2,500). Having few samples may have compromised the accuracy.

To make TCR beta libraries, researchers used iRepertoire HTBI primers and Arm-PCR of CDR3 regions. MiXCR, run by TCRdb on the multiplex PCR reads, gives a single entry per CDR3 protein. The sample lists fewer than 600,000 distinct CDR3 sequences; approximately 22% were seen once. This clonotype appeared many times. Its antigen is as yet unknown. CDR1 MNHEY and CDR2 SMNVEV come from the germline V gene (reference sequence). The CDR3 is 13 residues long. V dropped 6 bases and J dropped 5 bases, with 14 bases sitting between them. Indicated time point: persistent/refractory GD, antithyroid drugs over 5 years with positive TRAb. From RNA extracted from PBMCs, the TCR library was made.

The chain is built from TRBV27 and TRBJ2-7, with a possible D match to TRBD1 (6 bases). The specimen comprised peripheral blood mononuclear cells (PBMCs), sampled when the disease was refractory, from a patient treated with antithyroid drugs. This TCR was recovered from a female donor with Graves disease. The CDR3 region is CASRFIQGHEQYF. DNA of the CDR3: TGTGCCAGCAGATTTATACAGGGCCACGAGCAGTACTTC.